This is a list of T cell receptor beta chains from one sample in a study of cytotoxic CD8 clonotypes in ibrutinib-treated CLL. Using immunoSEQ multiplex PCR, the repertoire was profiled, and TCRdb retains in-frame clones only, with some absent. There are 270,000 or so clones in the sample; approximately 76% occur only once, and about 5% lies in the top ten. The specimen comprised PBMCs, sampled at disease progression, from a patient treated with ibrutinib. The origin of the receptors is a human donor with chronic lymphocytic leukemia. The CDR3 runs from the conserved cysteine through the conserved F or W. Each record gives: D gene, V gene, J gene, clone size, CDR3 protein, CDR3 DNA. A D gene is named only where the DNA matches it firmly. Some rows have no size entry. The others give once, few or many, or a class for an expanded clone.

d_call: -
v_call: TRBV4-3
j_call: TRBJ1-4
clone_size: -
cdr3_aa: CASSQDWVRDF
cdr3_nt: TGCGCCAGCAGCCAAGATTGGGTTCGGGATTTT

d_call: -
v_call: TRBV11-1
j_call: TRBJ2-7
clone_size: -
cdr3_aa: CASSLDQGSFLYF
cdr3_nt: TGTGCCAGCAGCTTAGACCAGGGGTCTTTTCTGTACTTC

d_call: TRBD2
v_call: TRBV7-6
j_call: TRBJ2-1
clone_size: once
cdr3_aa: CASSLLAGENEQFF
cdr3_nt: TGTGCCAGCAGCTTACTAGCGGGGGAGAATGAGCAGTTCTTC

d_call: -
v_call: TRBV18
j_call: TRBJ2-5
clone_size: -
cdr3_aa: CASSPSSGGGGAQYF
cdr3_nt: TGTGCCAGCTCACCATCCTCCGGGGGCGGCGGGGCCCAGTACTTC

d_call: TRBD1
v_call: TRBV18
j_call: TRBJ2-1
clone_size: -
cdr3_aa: CASSHTGQARNEQFF
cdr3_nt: TGTGCCAGCTCACATACTGGACAGGCCCGGAACGAGCAGTTCTTC

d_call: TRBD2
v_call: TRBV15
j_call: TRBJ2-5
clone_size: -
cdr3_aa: CATSSYRDSGEETQYF
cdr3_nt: TGTGCCACCAGCAGCTATCGAGATAGCGGGGAAGAGACCCAGTACTTC

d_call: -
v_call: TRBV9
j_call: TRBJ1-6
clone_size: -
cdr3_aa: CASSVGSDSLNSPLHF
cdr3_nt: TGTGCCAGCAGCGTAGGATCAGACAGCCTCAATTCACCCCTCCACTTT

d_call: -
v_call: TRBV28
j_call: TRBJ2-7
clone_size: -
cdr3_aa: CASSLQQYF
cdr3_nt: TGTGCCAGCAGTCTCCAGCAGTACTTC

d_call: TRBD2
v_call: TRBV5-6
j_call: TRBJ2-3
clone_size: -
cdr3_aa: CASSLRAGGPGNTQYF
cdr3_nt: TGTGCCAGCAGCTTGCGTGCGGGAGGGCCCGGGAATACGCAGTATTTT

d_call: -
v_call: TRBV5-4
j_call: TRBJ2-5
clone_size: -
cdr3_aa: CASSSRSSLQETQYF
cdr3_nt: TGTGCCAGCAGCTCCCGGAGTTCCCTACAAGAGACCCAGTACTTC

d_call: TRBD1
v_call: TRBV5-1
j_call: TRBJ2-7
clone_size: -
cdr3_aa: CASSLARGQFSYEQYF
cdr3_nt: TGCGCCAGCAGCTTGGCGAGGGGACAGTTTTCCTACGAGCAGTACTTC

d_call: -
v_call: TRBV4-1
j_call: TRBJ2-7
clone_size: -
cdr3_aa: CASSQEGTGASYEQYF
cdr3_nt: TGCGCCAGCAGCCAAGAAGGCACTGGGGCGTCCTACGAGCAGTACTTC

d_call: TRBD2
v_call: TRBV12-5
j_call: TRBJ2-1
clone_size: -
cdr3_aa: CASGLVGLAGVYEQFF
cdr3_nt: TGTGCTAGTGGTTTGGTAGGGCTAGCGGGAGTATATGAGCAGTTCTTC

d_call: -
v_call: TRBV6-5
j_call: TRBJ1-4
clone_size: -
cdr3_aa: CASSPTEDEKLFF
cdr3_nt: TGTGCCAGCAGTCCCACGGAGGATGAAAAACTGTTTTTT

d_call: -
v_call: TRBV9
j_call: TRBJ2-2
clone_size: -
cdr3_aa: CASRGAGELFF
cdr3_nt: TGTGCCAGCCGTGGCGCCGGGGAGCTGTTTTTT

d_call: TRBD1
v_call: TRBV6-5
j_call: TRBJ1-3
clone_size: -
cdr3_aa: CASSDRAGNTIYF
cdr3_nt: TGTGCCAGCAGCGACAGGGCTGGAAACACCATATATTTT

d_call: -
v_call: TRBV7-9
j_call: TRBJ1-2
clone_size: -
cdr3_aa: CASTLTPNGYTF
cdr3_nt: TGTGCCAGCACCTTAACCCCCAATGGCTACACCTTC

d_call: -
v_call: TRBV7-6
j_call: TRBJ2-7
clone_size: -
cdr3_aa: CASRAASSYEQYF
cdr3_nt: TGTGCCAGCAGGGCCGCTAGCTCCTACGAGCAGTACTTC

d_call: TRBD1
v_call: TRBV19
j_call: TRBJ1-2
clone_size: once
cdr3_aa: CASRRDRGPYGYTF
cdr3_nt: TGTGCCAGCCGCCGGGACAGGGGGCCCTATGGCTACACCTTC

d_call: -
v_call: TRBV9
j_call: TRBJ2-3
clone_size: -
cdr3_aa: CASSISTDTQYF
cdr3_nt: TGTGCCAGCAGCATTAGCACAGATACGCAGTATTTT

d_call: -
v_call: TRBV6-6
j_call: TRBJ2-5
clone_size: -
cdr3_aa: CASSWNLRETQYF
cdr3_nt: TGTGCCAGCAGTTGGAACCTTCGAGAGACCCAGTACTTC

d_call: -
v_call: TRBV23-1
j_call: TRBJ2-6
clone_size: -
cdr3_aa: CASSQSGSPSPAASGANVLTF
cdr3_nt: TGCGCCAGCAGTCAATCAGGATCTCCCAGTCCCGCGGCCTCTGGGGCCAACGTCCTGACTTTC

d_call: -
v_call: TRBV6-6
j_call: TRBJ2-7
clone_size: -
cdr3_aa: CASRSDTYEQYF
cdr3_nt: TGTGCCAGCAGGTCCGACACCTACGAGCAGTACTTC

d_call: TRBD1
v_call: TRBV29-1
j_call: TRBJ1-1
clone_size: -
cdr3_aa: CSVVLRGGLPPTEAFF
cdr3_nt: TGCAGCGTTGTCCTTAGAGGGGGCCTTCCCCCCACTGAAGCTTTCTTT

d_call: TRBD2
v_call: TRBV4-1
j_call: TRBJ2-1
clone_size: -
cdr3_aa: CASRGTSGGFFSFDNEQFF
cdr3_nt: TGCGCCAGCAGAGGGACTAGCGGGGGTTTTTTTTCGTTTGACAATGAGCAGTTCTTC

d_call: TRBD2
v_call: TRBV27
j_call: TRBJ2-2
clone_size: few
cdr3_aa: CASSFSGRWESGELFF
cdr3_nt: TGTGCCAGCAGTTTTAGCGGGAGGTGGGAATCAGGGGAGCTGTTTTTT

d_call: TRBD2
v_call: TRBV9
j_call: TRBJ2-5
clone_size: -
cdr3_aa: CASSVDLAGSTETQYF
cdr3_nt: TGTGCCAGCAGCGTAGATCTAGCGGGAAGTACAGAGACCCAGTACTTC

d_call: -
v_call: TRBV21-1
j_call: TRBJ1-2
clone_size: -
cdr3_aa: CASSKFGDRSNYGYTF
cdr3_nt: TGTGCCAGCAGCAAATTCGGGGACAGGAGTAACTATGGCTACACCTTC

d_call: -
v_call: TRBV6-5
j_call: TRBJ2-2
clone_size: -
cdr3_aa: CASRPGTSGELFF
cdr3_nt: TGTGCCAGCAGACCCGGGACATCCGGGGAGCTGTTTTTT

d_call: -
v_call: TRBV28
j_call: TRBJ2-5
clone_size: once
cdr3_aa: CASSASSRGFQETQYF
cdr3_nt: TGTGCCAGCAGTGCCTCGTCACGGGGCTTCCAAGAGACCCAGTACTTC

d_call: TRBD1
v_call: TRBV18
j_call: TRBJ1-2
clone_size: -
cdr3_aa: CASSSWDRENGYTF
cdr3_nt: TGTGCCAGCTCATCCTGGGACAGGGAAAATGGCTACACCTTC

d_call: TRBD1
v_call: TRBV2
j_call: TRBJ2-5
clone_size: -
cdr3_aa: CASSEDRGQETQYF
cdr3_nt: TGTGCCAGCAGTGAAGACAGGGGGCAAGAGACCCAGTACTTC

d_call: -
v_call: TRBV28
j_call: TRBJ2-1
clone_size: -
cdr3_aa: CASSPPAGFNEQFF
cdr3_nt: TGTGCCAGCAGTCCCCCGGCAGGGTTCAATGAGCAGTTCTTC

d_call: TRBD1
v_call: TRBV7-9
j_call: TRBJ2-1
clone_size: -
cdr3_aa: CASSLVRDRGANEQFF
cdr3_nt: TGTGCCAGCAGCTTAGTCCGGGACAGGGGTGCCAATGAGCAGTTCTTC

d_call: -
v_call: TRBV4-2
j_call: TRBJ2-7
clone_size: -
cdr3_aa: CASSQDLGRLYEQYF
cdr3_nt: TGTGCCAGCAGCCAAGATCTGGGACGGCTTTACGAGCAGTACTTC

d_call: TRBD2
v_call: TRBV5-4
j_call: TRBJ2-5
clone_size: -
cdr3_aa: CASSLRASGKETQYF
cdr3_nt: TGTGCCAGCAGCTTGCGGGCTAGCGGAAAAGAGACCCAGTACTTC

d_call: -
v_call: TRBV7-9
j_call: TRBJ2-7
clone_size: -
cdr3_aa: CASSLTASYEQYF
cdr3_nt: TGTGCCAGCAGCTTAACAGCCTCCTACGAGCAGTACTTC

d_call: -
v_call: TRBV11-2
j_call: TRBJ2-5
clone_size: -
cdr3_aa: CASSLEGGQKETQYF
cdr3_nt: TGTGCCAGCAGCTTAGAAGGTGGACAGAAAGAGACCCAGTACTTC

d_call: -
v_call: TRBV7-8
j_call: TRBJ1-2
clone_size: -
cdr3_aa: CASSLAMGPSYGYTF
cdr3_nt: TGTGCCAGCAGCTTAGCGATGGGCCCCAGCTATGGCTACACCTTC

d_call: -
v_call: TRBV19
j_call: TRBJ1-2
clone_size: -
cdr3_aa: CASRREYTYGYTF
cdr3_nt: TGTGCCAGTAGGAGGGAATATACGTATGGCTACACCTTC

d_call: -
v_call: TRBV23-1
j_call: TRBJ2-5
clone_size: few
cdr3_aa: CASSPSIRYPSKETQYF
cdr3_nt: TGCGCCAGCAGTCCTTCCATCAGGTACCCCTCGAAAGAGACCCAGTACTTC

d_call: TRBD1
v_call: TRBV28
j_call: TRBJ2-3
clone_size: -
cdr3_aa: CASSPVTGARRDTQYF
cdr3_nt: TGTGCCAGCAGCCCTGTGACAGGGGCGAGGAGGGATACGCAGTATTTT

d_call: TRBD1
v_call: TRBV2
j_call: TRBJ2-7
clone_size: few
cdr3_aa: CASSPDRVHEQYF
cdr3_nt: TGTGCCAGCAGCCCGGACAGGGTCCACGAGCAGTACTTC

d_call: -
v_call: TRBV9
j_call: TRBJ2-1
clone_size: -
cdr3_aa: CASSVTPTAYNEQFF
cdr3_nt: TGTGCCAGCAGCGTAACCCCAACAGCTTACAATGAGCAGTTCTTC

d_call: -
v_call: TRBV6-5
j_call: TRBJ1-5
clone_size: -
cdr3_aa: CASRNLEDSNQPQHF
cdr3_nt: TGTGCCAGCAGGAACCTGGAGGACAGCAATCAGCCCCAGCATTTT